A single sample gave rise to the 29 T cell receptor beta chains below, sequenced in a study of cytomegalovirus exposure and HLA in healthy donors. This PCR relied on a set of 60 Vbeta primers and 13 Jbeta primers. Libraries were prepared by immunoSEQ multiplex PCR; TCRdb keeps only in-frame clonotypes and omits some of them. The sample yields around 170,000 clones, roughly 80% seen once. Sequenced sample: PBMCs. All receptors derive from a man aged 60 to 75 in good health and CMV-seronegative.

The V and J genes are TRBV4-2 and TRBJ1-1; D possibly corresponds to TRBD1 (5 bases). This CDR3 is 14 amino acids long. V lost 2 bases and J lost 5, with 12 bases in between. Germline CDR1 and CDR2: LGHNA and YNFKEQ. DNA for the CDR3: TGTGCCAGCAGCCAAAGAAACGCAGGGACTGAAGCTTTCTTT. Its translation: CASSQRNAGTEAFF.

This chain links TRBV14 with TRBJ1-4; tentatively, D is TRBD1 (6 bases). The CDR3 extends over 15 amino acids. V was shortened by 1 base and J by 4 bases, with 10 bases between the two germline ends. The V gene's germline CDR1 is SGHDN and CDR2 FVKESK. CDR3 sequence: CASSQVPGVNEKLFF. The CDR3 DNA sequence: TGTGCCAGCAGCCAAGTACCAGGGGTTAATGAAAAACTGTTTTTT.

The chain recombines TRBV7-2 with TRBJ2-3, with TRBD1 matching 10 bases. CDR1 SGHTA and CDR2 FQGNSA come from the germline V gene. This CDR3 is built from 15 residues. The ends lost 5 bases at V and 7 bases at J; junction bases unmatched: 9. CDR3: CASSQGQGKTYTQYF. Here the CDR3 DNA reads TGTGCCAGCAGCCAGGGACAGGGGAAGACATATACGCAGTATTTT.

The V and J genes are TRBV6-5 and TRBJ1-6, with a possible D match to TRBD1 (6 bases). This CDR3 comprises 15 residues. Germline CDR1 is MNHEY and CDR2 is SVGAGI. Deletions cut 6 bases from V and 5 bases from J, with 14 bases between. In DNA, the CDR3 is TGTGCCAGCAGCATTAACAGGGCAAATAATTCACCCCTCCACTTT. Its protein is CASSINRANNSPLHF.

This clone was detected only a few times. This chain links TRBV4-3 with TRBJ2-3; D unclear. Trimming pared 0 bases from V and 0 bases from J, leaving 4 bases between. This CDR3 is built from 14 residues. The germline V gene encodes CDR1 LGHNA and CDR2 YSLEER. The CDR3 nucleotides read TGCGCCAGCAGCCAAGAGACTAGCACAGATACGCAGTATTTT. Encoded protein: CASSQETSTDTQYF.

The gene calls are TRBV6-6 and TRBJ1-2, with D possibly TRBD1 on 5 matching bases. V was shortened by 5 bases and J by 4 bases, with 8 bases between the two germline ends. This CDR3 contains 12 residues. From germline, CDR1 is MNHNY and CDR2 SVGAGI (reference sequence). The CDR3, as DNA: TGTGCCAGCAGTGACAGCCCCTATGGCTACACCTTC. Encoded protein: CASSDSPYGYTF.

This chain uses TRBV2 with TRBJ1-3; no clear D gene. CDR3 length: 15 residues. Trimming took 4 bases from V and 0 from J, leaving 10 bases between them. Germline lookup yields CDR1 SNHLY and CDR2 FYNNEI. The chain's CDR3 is CASSGGLSSGNTIYF. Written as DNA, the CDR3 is TGTGCCAGCAGTGGTGGGCTTTCCTCTGGAAACACCATATATTTT.

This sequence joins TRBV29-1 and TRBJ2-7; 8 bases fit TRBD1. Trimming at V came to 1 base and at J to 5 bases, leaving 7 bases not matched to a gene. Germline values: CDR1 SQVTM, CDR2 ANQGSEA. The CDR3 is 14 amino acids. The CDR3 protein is CSVEGWTGTNEQYF. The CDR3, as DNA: TGCAGCGTTGAAGGCTGGACAGGGACGAACGAGCAGTACTTC.

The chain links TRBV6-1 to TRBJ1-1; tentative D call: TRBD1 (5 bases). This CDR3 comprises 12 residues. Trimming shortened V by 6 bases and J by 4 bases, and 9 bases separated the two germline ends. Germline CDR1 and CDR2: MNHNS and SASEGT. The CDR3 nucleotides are TGTGCCAGCAGCAGGGAACCCACTGAAGCTTTCTTT. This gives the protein CASSREPTEAFF.

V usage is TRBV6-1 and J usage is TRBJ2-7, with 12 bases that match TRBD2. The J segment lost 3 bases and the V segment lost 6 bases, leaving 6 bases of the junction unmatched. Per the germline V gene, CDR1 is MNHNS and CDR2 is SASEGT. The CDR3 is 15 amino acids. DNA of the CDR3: TGTGCCAGCAGACGGACTAGCGGGGCCTTCTACGAGCAGTACTTC. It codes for CASRRTSGAFYEQYF.

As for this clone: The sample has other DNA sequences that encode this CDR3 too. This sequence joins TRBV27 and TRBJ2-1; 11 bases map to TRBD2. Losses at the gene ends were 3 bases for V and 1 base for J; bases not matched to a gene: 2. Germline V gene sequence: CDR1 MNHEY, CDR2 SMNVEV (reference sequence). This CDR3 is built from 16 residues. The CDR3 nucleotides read TGTGCCAGCAGTTTCTTAGCGGGGGGGTCCTACAATGAGCAGTTCTTC. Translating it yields CASSFLAGGSYNEQFF.

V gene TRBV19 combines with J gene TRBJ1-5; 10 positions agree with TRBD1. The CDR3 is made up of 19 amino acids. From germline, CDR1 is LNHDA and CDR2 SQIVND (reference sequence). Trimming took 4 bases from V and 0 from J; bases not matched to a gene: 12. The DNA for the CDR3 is TGTGCCAGTAGTAGGGTGACAGGGGGCAATTACTATAGCAATCAGCCCCAGCATTTT. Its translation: CASSRVTGGNYYSNQPQHF.

The CDR3 region has the DNA TGTGCCAGCAGTGTCAGATTGAACACTGAAGCTTTCTTT. It yields the protein CASSVRLNTEAFF. The V call is TRBV6-1, the J call TRBJ1-1; D gene uncertain. Germline V lookup: CDR1 MNHNS, CDR2 SASEGT. This CDR3 is 13 amino acids long. The germline V and J ends were trimmed by 4 bases and 0 bases, with 6 bases remaining between them.

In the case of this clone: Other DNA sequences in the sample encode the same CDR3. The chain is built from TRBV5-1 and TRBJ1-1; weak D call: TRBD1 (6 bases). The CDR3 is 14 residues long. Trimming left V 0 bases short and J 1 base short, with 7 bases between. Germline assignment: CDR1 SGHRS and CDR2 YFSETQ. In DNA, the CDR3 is TGCGCCAGCAGCTTGGGACAGGCGAACACTGAAGCTTTCTTT. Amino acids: CASSLGQANTEAFF. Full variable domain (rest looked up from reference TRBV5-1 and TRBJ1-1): KAGVTQTPRYLIKTRGQQVTLSCSPISGHRSVSWYQQTPGQGLQFLFEYFSETQRNKGNFPGRFSGRQFSNSRSEMNVSTLELGDSALYLCASSLGQANTEAFFGQGTRLTVV.

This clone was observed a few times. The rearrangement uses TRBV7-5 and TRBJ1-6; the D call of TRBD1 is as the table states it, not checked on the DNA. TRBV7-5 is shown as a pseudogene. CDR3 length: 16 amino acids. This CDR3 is CVRSLDRGKSNSPLHF. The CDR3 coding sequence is TGTGTCAGAAGCTTAGACAGGGGGAAAAGTAATTCACCCCTCCACTTT.

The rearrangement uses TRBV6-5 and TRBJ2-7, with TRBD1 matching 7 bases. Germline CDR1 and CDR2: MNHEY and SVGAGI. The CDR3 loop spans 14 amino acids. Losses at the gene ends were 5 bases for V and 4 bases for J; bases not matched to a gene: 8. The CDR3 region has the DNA TGTGCCAGCAGTCCCAGGGACAGAGGATACGAGCAGTACTTC. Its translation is CASSPRDRGYEQYF.

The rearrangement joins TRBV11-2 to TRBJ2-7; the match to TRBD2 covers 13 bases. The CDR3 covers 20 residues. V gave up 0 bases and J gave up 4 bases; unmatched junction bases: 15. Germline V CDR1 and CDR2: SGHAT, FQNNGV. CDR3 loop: CASSLDLGQTGLAGAYEQYF. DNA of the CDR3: TGTGCCAGCAGCTTAGATCTCGGACAGACCGGACTAGCGGGAGCTTACGAGCAGTACTTC.

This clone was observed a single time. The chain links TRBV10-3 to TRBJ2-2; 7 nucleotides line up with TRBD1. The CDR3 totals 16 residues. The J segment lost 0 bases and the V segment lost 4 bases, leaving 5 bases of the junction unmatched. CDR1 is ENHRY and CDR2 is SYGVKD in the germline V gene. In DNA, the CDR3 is TGTGCCATCAGTGGATCCGGGACAGCGAACACCGGGGAGCTGTTTTTT. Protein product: CAISGSGTANTGELFF.

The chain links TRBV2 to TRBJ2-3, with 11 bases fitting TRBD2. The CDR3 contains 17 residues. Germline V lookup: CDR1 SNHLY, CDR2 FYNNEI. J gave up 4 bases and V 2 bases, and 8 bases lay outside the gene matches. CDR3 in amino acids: CASSESPVSGGADTQYF. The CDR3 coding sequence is TGTGCCAGCAGTGAATCCCCAGTTAGCGGGGGGGCAGATACGCAGTATTTT.

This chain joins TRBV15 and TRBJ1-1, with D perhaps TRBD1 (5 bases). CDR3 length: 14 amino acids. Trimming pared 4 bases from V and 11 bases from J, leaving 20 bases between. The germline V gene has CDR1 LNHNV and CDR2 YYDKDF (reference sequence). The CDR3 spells CATSTTPRDWGAFF. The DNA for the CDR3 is TGTGCCACCAGCACCACCCCCCGGGACTGGGGGGCTTTCTTT.

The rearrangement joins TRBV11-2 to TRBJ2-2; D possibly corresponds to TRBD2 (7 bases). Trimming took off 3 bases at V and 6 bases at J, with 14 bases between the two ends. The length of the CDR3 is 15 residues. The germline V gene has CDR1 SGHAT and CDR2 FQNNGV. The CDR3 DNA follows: TGTGCCAGCAGCTTGATCGGGGGGCACGCCGGGGAGCTGTTTTTT. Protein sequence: CASSLIGGHAGELFF. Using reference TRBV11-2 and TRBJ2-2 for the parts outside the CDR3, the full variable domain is EAGVAQSPRYKIIEKRQSVAFWCNPISGHATLYWYQQILGQGPKLLIQFQNNGVVDDSQLPKDRFSAERLKGVDSTLKIQPAKLEDSAVYLCASSLIGGHAGELFFGEGSRLTVL.

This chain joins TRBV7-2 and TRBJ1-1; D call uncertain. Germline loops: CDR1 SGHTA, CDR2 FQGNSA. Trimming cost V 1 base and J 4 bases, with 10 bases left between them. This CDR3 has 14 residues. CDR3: CASSLVPGSTEAFF. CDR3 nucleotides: TGTGCCAGCAGCTTAGTTCCGGGGAGCACTGAAGCTTTCTTT.

CDR3 loop: CAWMRGRASNEQFF. CDR3 DNA: TGTGCCTGGATGCGCGGGAGGGCCTCCAATGAGCAGTTCTTC. This chain connects TRBV30 to TRBJ2-1; 9 nucleotides align to TRBD2. Germline loops: CDR1 GTSNPN, CDR2 SVGIG (reference sequence). J was trimmed by 6 bases and V by 4 bases; bases with no gene match: 7. This CDR3 has 14 residues.

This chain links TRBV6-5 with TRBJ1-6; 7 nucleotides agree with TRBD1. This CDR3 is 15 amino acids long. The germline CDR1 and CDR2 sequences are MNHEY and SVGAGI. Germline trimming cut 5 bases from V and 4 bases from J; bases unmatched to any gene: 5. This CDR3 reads CASSNGQDYNSPLHF. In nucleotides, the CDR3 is TGTGCCAGCAGTAACGGACAGGATTATAATTCACCCCTCCACTTT.

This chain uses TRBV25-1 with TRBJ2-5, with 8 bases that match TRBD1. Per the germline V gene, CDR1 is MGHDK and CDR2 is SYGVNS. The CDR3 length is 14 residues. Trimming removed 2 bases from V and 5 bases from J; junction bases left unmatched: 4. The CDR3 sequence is CASSEGQGLETQYF. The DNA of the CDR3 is TGTGCCAGCAGTGAAGGACAGGGCTTGGAGACCCAGTACTTC.

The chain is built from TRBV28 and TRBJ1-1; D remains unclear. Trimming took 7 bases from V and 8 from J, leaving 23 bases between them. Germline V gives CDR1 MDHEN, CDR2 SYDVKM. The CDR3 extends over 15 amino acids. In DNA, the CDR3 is TGTGCCAGCACCTTCCACAGCCCGGGGTTTAGGGAAGCTTTCTTT. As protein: CASTFHSPGFREAFF. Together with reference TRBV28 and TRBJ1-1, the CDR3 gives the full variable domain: DVKVTQSSRYLVKRTGEKVFLECVQDMDHENMFWYRQDPGLGLRLIYFSYDVKMKEKGDIPEGYSVSREKKERFSLILESASTNQTSMYLCASTFHSPGFREAFFGQGTRLTVV.

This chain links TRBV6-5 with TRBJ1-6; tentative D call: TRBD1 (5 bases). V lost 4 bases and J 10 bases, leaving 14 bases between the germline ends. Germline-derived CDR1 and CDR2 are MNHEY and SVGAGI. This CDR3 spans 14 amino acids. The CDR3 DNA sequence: TGTGCCAGCAGTTCGGACATCAGGCTGTCACCCCTCCACTTT. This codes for CASSSDIRLSPLHF.

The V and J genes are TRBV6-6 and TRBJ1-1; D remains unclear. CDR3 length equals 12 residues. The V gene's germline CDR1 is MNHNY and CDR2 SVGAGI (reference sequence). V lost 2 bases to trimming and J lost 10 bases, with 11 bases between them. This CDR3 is CASSYVADVAFF. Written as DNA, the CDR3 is TGTGCCAGCAGTTACGTGGCAGATGTAGCTTTCTTT.

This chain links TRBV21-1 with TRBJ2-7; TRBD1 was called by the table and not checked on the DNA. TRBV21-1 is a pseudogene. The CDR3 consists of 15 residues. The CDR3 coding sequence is TGTGCCAGAGATCCGGGACAGGGAAATTTGGACGAGCAGTACTTC. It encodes CARDPGQGNLDEQYF.